These T cell receptor beta chains were read from a single sample in a study of T-cell reconstitution after alpha-beta-depleted transplantation in children. TCRdb re-called the PCR reads through MiXCR, storing one row per CDR3 protein. The repertoire holds 350,000 to 450,000 distinct CDR3 sequences, just over 20% seen once, with 3.8% in the top ten. The source material was PBMCs from the stem cell graft donor, sampled from the stem cell graft. These receptor sequences come from a human donor who donated a stem cell graft to a child with acute myeloid leukemia. The CDR3 runs from the conserved cysteine through the conserved F or W. D genes are given only for firm matches. Clone size is shown for a subset of rows, as once, few, many or a class of expanded clone.

>TRBD1|TRBV25-1|NA|TRBJ1-1
TGTGCCAGCCGGACAGGGGTCGCGAACACTGAAGCTTTCTTT
CASRTGVANTEAFF
>NA|TRBV15|NA|TRBJ1-5
TGTGCCACCAGCAGAGGAGCCTGGGATCAGCCCCAGCATTTT
CATSRGAWDQPQHF
>TRBD1|TRBV7-2|NA|TRBJ1-5
TGTGCCAGCAGCAAGACAGGGCTGGAGCGCAATCAGCCCCAGCATTTT
CASSKTGLERNQPQHF
>NA|TRBV2|NA|TRBJ2-6
TGTGCCAGCAGCGCGGGACACCACTCTGGGGCCAACGTCCTGACTTTC
CASSAGHHSGANVLTF
>NA|TRBV7-2|many|TRBJ1-5
TGTGCCAGCAGCTTAAGTAGGCAGCCCCAGCATTTT
CASSLSRQPQHF
>TRBD2|TRBV20-1|many|TRBJ2-3
TGCAGTGCTAGAGTCAGCGGGATGGCAGATACGCAGTATTTT
CSARVSGMADTQYF
>NA|TRBV2|NA|TRBJ2-2
TGTGCCAGTGCAGTGATTTTGGCCGGGGAGCTGTTTTTT
CASAVILAGELFF
>NA|TRBV5-6|few|TRBJ2-3
TGTGCCAGCAGCTTGGGAGGGGTTCCCACAGATACGCAGTATTTT
CASSLGGVPTDTQYF
>NA|TRBV7-9|NA|TRBJ2-2
TGTGCCAGCAGGGGATTGGTCAACACCGGGGAGCTGTTTTTT
CASRGLVNTGELFF
>TRBD1|TRBV5-1|few|TRBJ2-3
TGCGCCAGCAGGTCGCTGGGACAGGGGTTCGGAGATACGCAGTATTTT
CASRSLGQGFGDTQYF
>NA|TRBV20-1|NA|TRBJ2-1
TGCAGCCTGTTAGCGGATGAGCAGTTCTTC
CSLLADEQFF
>NA|TRBV5-1|few|TRBJ2-5
TGCGCCAGCAGCTATCGGACAGAAAACTACCAAGAGACCCAGTACTTC
CASSYRTENYQETQYF
>NA|TRBV28|NA|TRBJ2-1
TGTGCCAGCAGTTTAATAGGGGAGGGGGACAATGAGCAGTTCTTC
CASSLIGEGDNEQFF
>NA|TRBV20-1|few|TRBJ2-5
TGCAGTGCTAGATCAGAAGGGGTGACCCAGTACTTC
CSARSEGVTQYF
>TRBD2|TRBV4-2|NA|TRBJ2-7
TGTGCCAGCAGCCAAGACGTCGGGGGAGGGCGGGGTCGGCAGTACTTC
CASSQDVGGGRGRQYF
>TRBD1|TRBV15|NA|TRBJ2-7
TGTGCCACCGCCGGGACAGGGGGTCACGAGCAGTACTTC
CATAGTGGHEQYF
>NA|TRBV10-3|many|TRBJ2-3
TGTGCCATCAGGACTCAGGGGACTGGTACAGATACGCAGTATTTT
CAIRTQGTGTDTQYF
>NA|TRBV4-3|few|TRBJ1-1
TGCGCCAGCAGCCGACTACCGGACCAGAACACTGAAGCTTTCTTT
CASSRLPDQNTEAFF
>TRBD2|TRBV15|few|TRBJ2-3
TGTGCCACCAGCATCGCGGGAGCTGGCACAGATACGCAGTATTTT
CATSIAGAGTDTQYF
>TRBD1|TRBV29-1|few|TRBJ2-7
TGCAGCGTCGAGGGCCTAGGGACAGGGGCGACATACTACGAGCAGTACTTC
CSVEGLGTGATYYEQYF
>TRBD2|TRBV5-6|NA|TRBJ2-7
TGTGCCAGCAGCTTGGCCGGGCGGGAGGTGCTGTTCGAGCAGTACTTC
CASSLAGREVLFEQYF
>NA|TRBV7-9|once|TRBJ2-2
TGTGCCAGCAGCTTAAACACAATCCAGACCGGGGAGCTGTTTTTT
CASSLNTIQTGELFF
>NA|TRBV21-1|NA|TRBJ2-7
TGTGCCACCCCAGAAAAAGCTTACGAGCAGTACTTC
CATPEKAYEQYF
>NA|TRBV5-5|few|TRBJ2-4
TGTGCCAGCAGCTTAGGCACACTAGCCAAAAACATTCAGTACTTC
CASSLGTLAKNIQYF
>TRBD2|TRBV29-1|few|TRBJ2-2
TGCAGCGTTCGGGTTAGCGGGACCGACACCGGGGAGCTGTTTTTT
CSVRVSGTDTGELFF
>NA|TRBV28|NA|TRBJ2-7
TGTGCCAGCAGTACCTCGACGTCTTCACTAAACTTC
CASSTSTSSLNF
>TRBD2|TRBV3-1|NA|TRBJ2-7
TGTGCCAGCAGCTCGCTGGCGGGAGCGGGCGCTTCCGAGCAGTACTTC
CASSSLAGAGASEQYF
>NA|TRBV5-5|many|TRBJ2-7
TGTGCCAGCAGCCGGGTCGGCAGCTCCTACGAGCAGTACTTC
CASSRVGSSYEQYF
>NA|TRBV9|NA|TRBJ2-1
TGTGCCAGCAGCGCTGGGGGGAATGAGCAGTTCTTC
CASSAGGNEQFF
>TRBD2|TRBV5-1|NA|TRBJ2-7
TGCGCCAGCAGCAGTGGGAGGGCCTCCTACGAGCAGTACTTC
CASSSGRASYEQYF
>TRBD2|TRBV5-1|few|TRBJ2-7
TGCGCCAGCAGCCAAGCTAGCGGGGACCCCTACGAGCAGTACTTC
CASSQASGDPYEQYF
>TRBD2|TRBV20-1|few|TRBJ2-5
TGCAGTGCTAGAGATGGCGCGGGAGCCGGAGGTGGGACCCAGTACTTC
CSARDGAGAGGGTQYF
>NA|TRBV7-9|NA|TRBJ1-6
TGTGCCAGCAGCCGGACAGCCAGCTCCTATAATTCACCCCTCCACTTT
CASSRTASSYNSPLHF
>NA|TRBV25-1|NA|TRBJ1-1
TGTGCCAGCAGTGACTCCTCGAACACTGAAGCTTTCTTT
CASSDSSNTEAFF
>TRBD2|TRBV27|NA|TRBJ2-7
TGTGCCAGCAGTCCCAGACTAGCGGGAGGGACCTACGAGCAGTACTTC
CASSPRLAGGTYEQYF
>NA|TRBV12-3/TRBV12-4|NA|TRBJ2-2
TGTGCCAGCAGCCCCGGGACGAGGGCGAGGCTCGGGGAGCTGTTTTTT
CASSPGTRARLGELFF
>TRBD2|TRBV29-1|few|TRBJ2-7
TGCAGCGTTGTGCTGTGGCTAGCGGGAGACGAGCAGTACTTC
CSVVLWLAGDEQYF
>NA|TRBV12-3/TRBV12-4|few|TRBJ1-3
TGTGCCAGCAGTTTGGTAGACTTATCTGGAAACACCATATATTTT
CASSLVDLSGNTIYF
>TRBD2|TRBV9|once|TRBJ2-5
TGTGCCAGCAGCGTAGGCGGGAGCGAGACCCAGTACTTC
CASSVGGSETQYF
>NA|TRBV4-3|few|TRBJ2-7
TGCGCCAGCAGCCAAGACGCAGACTCCTACGAGCAGTACTTC
CASSQDADSYEQYF
>NA|TRBV29-1|many|TRBJ2-7
TGCAGCGTCGGCCCCGAGCCCTACGAGCAGTACTTC
CSVGPEPYEQYF
>NA|TRBV10-3|NA|TRBJ1-4
TGTGCCATCAGAGACGGTGCAACTAATGAAAAACTGTTTTTT
CAIRDGATNEKLFF
>TRBD2|TRBV20-1|few|TRBJ2-1
TGCAGTGCTAGAGGAGGGACTAGCGGCACTGGTGAGCAGTTCTTC
CSARGGTSGTGEQFF
>NA|TRBV20-1|few|TRBJ1-5
TGCAGTGTCCTAGGAGGGGGGGTTGTTCAGCCCCAGCATTTT
CSVLGGGVVQPQHF
>NA|TRBV5-1|NA|TRBJ2-1
TGCGCCAGCAGCTTGCGGGGGAGTCCGATTCTAAATGAGCAGTTCTTC
CASSLRGSPILNEQFF
>NA|TRBV10-3|NA|TRBJ2-4
TGTGCCATCAGTGATAGTAAAAACATTCAGTACTTC
CAISDSKNIQYF
>NA|TRBV20-1|NA|TRBJ2-7
TGCAGTGCTGCAGCAGGGCGGAGACTCTACGAGCAGTACTTC
CSAAAGRRLYEQYF
>TRBD2|TRBV7-7|few|TRBJ2-1
TGTGCTAGCAGTCTAGCGGGAGTCAATGAGCAGTTCTTC
CASSLAGVNEQFF
>NA|TRBV7-9|few|TRBJ2-7
TGTGCCAGCAGCTTAGGCAGAAAAGTATCCTACGAGCAGTACTTC
CASSLGRKVSYEQYF
>NA|TRBV15|many|TRBJ2-7
TGTGCCACCAGCAGAGATGCCTACGAGCAGTACTTC
CATSRDAYEQYF
>NA|TRBV3-1|few|TRBJ2-7
TGTGCCAGCAGCCTCCAACAACAGGATAAGCAGTACTTC
CASSLQQQDKQYF
>NA|TRBV12-3/TRBV12-4|few|TRBJ1-1
TGTGCCAGCAGTTCCTCGGGCACTGAAGCTTTCTTT
CASSSSGTEAFF
>NA|TRBV7-2|NA|TRBJ1-3
TGTGCCAGCAGCTTCTTTAAGGACACCATATATTTT
CASSFFKDTIYF
>TRBD2|TRBV5-1|many|TRBJ2-3
TGCGCCAGCAGCTTAAGCGGGAGGAGCACAGATACGCAGTATTTT
CASSLSGRSTDTQYF
>TRBD2|TRBV10-3|few|TRBJ2-3
TGTGCCATCAGTGAGTCGCCTAGCGGGAGTAGCACAGATACGCAGTATTTT
CAISESPSGSSTDTQYF
>TRBD2|TRBV20-1|few|TRBJ2-3
TGCAGTGCTAGAGAAGGGACTAGCGGGGGAGATACGCAGTATTTT
CSAREGTSGGDTQYF